This T cell receptor beta chain came from a study of blood T cell repertoires in COVID-19. As for the study in general: The United States, Italy and Spain were the sources of the acute and convalescent COVID-19 samples. T cells, B-cell-depleted T cells, or PBMCs supplied cDNA or gDNA.

Trimming at V came to 3 bases and at J to 9 bases, leaving 5 bases not matched to a gene. The CDR3 extends over 14 amino acids. The V gene's germline CDR1 is SGHDT and CDR2 YYEEEE. Source study methods: Estimation of nucleated cell counts relied on the amplification of reference gene primers. Sequencing was performed with immunoSEQ multiplex PCR; in TCRdb, only in-frame clones are kept and a portion is missing. V, J and clone size are those of that table, while D and trimming were read from the DNA. Counted here are 250,000 to 300,000 clones, about 89% occurring once; the ten biggest clones make up roughly an eighth.

The sequence derives from an older woman with acute or convalescent COVID-19. The gene calls are TRBV5-6 and TRBJ1-6; 8 nucleotides agree with TRBD1. Specimen: peripheral blood. CDR3 loop: CASSSRGLASPLHF. CDR3 nucleotide sequence: TGTGCCAGCAGCTCCAGGGGGCTAGCTTCACCCCTCCACTTT.